This T cell receptor beta chain was obtained from a study of immune characteristics of hereditary and idiopathic chronic pancreatitis. With respect to the entire study: Local immune cells and TCRbeta repertoires in the pancreas were profiled in this study for hereditary and idiopathic chronic pancreatitis, with control organ donor pancreases used for comparison. The gDNA-based approach was selected because the approach required minimal in vitro experimental manipulation of T cells infiltrating the pancreas. TCRbeta sequencing covered 4 or 5 control pancreases, fewer than 10 hereditary chronic pancreatitis pancreases and roughly six idiopathic chronic pancreatitis pancreases.

Looking up the germline V gene yields CDR1 LGHNA and CDR2 YSLEER. Relative to germline, V is missing 1 base and J is missing 8 bases, with 9 bases of the junction outside any gene match. Its CDR3 holds 16 amino acids, cysteine through phenylalanine. Just the 48-base CDR3 DNA is kept, in frame starting at base 1. Turning to this clone: The antigen this receptor binds is unknown. No much larger clone exists at a distance of one base, and base qualities are not known.

The receptor library was made with the immunoSEQ multiplex PCR assay. From pancreatic genomic DNA, the TCRbeta CDR3 region along with adjacent sequences was amplified and then sequenced. The study's processing was this. Repertoire diversity was assessed as a mean normalized Shannon-Wiener index, and productive clonality and productive rearrangement counts were also measured. Control and chronic pancreatitis repertoire metrics were compared by means of the nonparametric Mann-Whitney U test. A shared clonotype was defined as a CDR3beta sequence with the same amino acid composition and length across subjects. TCRdb took this table from immuneACCESS and kept in-frame rearrangements with V and J called. Such tables lack part of the clones; where checked against another copy, unresolved V genes explain under half of the gap, and the rest is unexplained. V and J calls and clone size are copied from that table; D and trimming were computed from the DNA. This sample has about 6,200 clones in its table, and around three quarters of those were observed once. The ten most abundant clones make up approximately 7% of the sample.

On the study overall, not on this receptor specifically: Among about a dozen chronic pancreatitis patients, higher numbers of productive TCR rearrangements went along with higher disease severity scores, showing a positive correlation. Because patient tissue could be obtained only at the time of TPIAT, immune findings may have been influenced by differences in disease duration. Significantly increased TCRbeta repertoire diversity and reduced clonality were observed in both chronic pancreatitis groups relative to controls. Chronic pancreatitis caused by alcohol use was not included in the study. Differences in Vbeta-Jbeta gene family usage, including TRBV10, TRBV19, TRBV23 and TRBV5, were found between hereditary and idiopathic chronic pancreatitis.

Patients undergoing total pancreatectomy with islet autotransplantation (TPIAT) were the source of the chronic pancreatitis pancreas tissue. None of the chronic pancreatitis patients included in the study had a known history of diabetes. For TCRbeta sequencing, genomic DNA was pulled straight from bulk pancreas tissue, skipping any T cell sorting. Pancreas tissues were collected consecutively from patients and organ donors at two US centers. This sequence was found in a human donor with chronic pancreatitis. The rearranged segments are TRBV4-3 and TRBJ2-1, with 9 bases aligning to TRBD1. Sequencing was done on a sample of pancreas tissue with hereditary chronic pancreatitis. The nucleotide sequence is given as TGCGCCAGCAGCCAAGTGGAAGGGACAGGGTCGCATGAGCAGTTCTTC. This encodes CASSQVEGTGSHEQFF.